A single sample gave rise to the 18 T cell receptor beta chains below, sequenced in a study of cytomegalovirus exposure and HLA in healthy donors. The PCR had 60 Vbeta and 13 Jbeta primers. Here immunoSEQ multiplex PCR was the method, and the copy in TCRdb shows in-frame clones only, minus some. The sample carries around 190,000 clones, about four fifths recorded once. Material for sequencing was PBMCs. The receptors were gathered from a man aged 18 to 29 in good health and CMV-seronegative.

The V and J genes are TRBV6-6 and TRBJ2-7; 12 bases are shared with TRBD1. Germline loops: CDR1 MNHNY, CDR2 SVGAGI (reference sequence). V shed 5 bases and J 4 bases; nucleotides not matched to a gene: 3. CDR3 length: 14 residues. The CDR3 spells CASSPGQGAYEQYF. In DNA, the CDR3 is TGTGCCAGCAGTCCGGGACAGGGGGCTTACGAGCAGTACTTC.

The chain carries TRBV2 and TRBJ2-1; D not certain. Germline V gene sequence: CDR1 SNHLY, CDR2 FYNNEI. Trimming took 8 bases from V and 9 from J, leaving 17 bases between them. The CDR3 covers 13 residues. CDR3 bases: TGTGCCAGCTACGCCCCAAGAGGTCGTGAGCAGTTCTTC. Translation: CASYAPRGREQFF.

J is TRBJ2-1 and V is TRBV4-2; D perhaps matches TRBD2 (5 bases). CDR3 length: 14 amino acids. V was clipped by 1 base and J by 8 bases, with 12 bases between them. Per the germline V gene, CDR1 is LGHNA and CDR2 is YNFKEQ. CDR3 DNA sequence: TGTGCCAGCAGCCAAGGTCTAGCTCTCGATGAGCAGTTCTTC. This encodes CASSQGLALDEQFF.

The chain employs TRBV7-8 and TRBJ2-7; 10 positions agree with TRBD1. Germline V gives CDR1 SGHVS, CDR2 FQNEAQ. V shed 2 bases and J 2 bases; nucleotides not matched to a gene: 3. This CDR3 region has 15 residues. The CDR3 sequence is CASSLTGTGAYEQYF. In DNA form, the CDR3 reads TGTGCCAGCAGCTTAACCGGGACAGGGGCCTACGAGCAGTACTTC.

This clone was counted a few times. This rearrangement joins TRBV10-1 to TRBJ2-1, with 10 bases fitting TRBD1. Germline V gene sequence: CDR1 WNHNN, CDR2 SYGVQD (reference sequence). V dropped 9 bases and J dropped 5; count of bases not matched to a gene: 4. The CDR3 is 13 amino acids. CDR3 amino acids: CASSGTGDNEQFF. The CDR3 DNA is TGCGCCAGTAGCGGGACAGGGGACAATGAGCAGTTCTTC.

The CDR3 DNA sequence: TGTGCCACGGAATCGACAGGGCAATATGGCTACACCTTC. Protein product: CATESTGQYGYTF. The chain links TRBV15 to TRBJ1-2; 7 nucleotides agree with TRBD1. Germline-derived CDR1 and CDR2 are LNHNV and YYDKDF (reference sequence). Trimming removed 9 bases from V and 5 bases from J; junction bases left unmatched: 9. This CDR3 contains 13 residues.

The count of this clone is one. The DNA of the CDR3 is TGTGCCAGCAGCCGTAATCGGGAGGCCCAAGAGACCCAGTACTTC. Its protein product is CASSRNREAQETQYF. J is TRBJ2-5 and V is TRBV11-2, with 7 bases that match TRBD2. V dropped 5 bases and J dropped 1; count of bases not matched to a gene: 7. The CDR3 spans 15 residues. Germline CDR1 is SGHAT and CDR2 is FQNNGV.

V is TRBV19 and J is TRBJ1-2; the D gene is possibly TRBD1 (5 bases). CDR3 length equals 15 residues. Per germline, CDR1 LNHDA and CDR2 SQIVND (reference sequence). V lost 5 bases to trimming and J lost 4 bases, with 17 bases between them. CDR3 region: CASSASPTEPYGYTF. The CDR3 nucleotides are TGTGCCAGTAGTGCCAGCCCGACAGAGCCCTATGGCTACACCTTC.

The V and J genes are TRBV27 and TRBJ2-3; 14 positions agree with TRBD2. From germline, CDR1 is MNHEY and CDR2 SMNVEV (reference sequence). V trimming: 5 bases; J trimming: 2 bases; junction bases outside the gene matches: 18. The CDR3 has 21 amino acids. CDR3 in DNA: TGTGCCAGCAGTCCTCGACCTCCAGGGACTAGCGGGGGAGTAATCACAGATACGCAGTATTTT. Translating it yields CASSPRPPGTSGGVITDTQYF.

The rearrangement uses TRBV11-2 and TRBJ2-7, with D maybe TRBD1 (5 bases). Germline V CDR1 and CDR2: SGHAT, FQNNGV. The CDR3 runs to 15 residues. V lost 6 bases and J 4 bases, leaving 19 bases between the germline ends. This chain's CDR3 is CASSTLYQGGYEQYF. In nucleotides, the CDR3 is TGTGCCAGCAGTACGTTATACCAGGGTGGTTACGAGCAGTACTTC. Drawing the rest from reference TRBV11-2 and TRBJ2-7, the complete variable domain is EAGVAQSPRYKIIEKRQSVAFWCNPISGHATLYWYQQILGQGPKLLIQFQNNGVVDDSQLPKDRFSAERLKGVDSTLKIQPAKLEDSAVYLCASSTLYQGGYEQYFGPGTRLTVT.

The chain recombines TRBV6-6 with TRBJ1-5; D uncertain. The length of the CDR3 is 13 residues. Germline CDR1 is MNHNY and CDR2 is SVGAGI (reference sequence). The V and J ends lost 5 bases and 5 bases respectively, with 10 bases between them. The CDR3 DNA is TGTGCCAGCAGTGCTGGCCATTATCAGCCCCAGCATTTT. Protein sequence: CASSAGHYQPQHF.

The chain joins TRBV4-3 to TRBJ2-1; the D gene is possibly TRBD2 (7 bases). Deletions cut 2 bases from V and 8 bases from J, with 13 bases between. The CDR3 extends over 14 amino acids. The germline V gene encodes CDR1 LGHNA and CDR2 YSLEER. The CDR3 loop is CASSQWGGRDEQFF. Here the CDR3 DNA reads TGCGCCAGCAGCCAATGGGGGGGGCGAGATGAGCAGTTCTTC.

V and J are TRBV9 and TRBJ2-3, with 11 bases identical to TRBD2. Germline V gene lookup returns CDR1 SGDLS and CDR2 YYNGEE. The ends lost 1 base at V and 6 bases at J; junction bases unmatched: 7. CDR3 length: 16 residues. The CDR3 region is CASSVTSGGGWDTQYF. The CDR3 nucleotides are TGTGCCAGCAGCGTAACTAGCGGGGGCGGGTGGGATACGCAGTATTTT.

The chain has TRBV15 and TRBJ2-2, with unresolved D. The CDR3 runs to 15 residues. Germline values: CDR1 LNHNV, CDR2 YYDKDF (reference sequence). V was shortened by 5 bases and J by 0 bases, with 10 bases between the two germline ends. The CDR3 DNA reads TGTGCCACCAGCGAGCGAAATCCGAACACCGGGGAGCTGTTTTTT. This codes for CATSERNPNTGELFF.

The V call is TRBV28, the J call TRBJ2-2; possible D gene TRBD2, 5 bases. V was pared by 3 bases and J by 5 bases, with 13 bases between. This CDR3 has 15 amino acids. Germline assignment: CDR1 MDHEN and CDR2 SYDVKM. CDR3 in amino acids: CASSFLVRGTGELFF. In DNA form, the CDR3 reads TGTGCCAGCAGTTTCCTCGTACGCGGGACCGGGGAGCTGTTTTTT.

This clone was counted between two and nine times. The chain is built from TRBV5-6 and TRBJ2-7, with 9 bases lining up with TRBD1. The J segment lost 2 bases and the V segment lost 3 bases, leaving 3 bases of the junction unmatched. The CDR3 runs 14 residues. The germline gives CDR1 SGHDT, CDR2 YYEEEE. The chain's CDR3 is CASSSTGGPYEQYF. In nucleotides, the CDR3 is TGTGCCAGCAGCTCCACAGGGGGCCCCTACGAGCAGTACTTC.

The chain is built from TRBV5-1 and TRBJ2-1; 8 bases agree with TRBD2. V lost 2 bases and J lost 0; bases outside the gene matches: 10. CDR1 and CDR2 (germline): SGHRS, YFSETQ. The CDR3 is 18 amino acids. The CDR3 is CASSFQPSGPSSYNEQFF. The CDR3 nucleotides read TGCGCCAGCAGCTTTCAGCCTAGCGGGCCGAGCTCCTACAATGAGCAGTTCTTC.

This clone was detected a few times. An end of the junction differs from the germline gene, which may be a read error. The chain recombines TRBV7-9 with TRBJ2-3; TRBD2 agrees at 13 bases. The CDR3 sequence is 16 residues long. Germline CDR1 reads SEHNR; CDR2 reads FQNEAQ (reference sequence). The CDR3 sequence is CSSSLTSGGPADTQYF. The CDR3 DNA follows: TGTTCCAGCAGCCTGACTAGCGGGGGGCCAGCGGATACGCAGTATTTT.